The text below deals with one T cell receptor (beta chain). What it recognizes is unknown. Only Caucasian adults living in Nashville, Tennessee made up the donor group. This entry is derived from a study of shared clonotypes between healthy human individuals. General study results and limits: Some naive CD4 clonotypes, roughly 4.5%, turned up in common across a few donors. Tissues were not sampled, only blood, and their repertoires likely differ.

TCRdb's table, derived via immunoSEQ multiplex PCR, lists solely in-frame clones and lacks some. This table has millions of clones, approximately 90% appearing once. Sequenced: naive CD4+ T cells sorted from blood. The subset: CD45RA+ positively selected. The source of this sequence is a man younger than 35 in good health.

The CDR3 bases are TGTGCCAGCTCACCTGGTCAGAACGACTACAATGAGCAGTTCTTC. Its translation is CASSPGQNDYNEQFF. The J gene is TRBJ2-1, the V gene TRBV18; D is unresolved. The length of the CDR3 is 15 residues. The V gene lost 3 bases and the J gene lost 3 bases, with 12 bases spanning the gap. Per germline, CDR1 KGHSH and CDR2 LQKENI.